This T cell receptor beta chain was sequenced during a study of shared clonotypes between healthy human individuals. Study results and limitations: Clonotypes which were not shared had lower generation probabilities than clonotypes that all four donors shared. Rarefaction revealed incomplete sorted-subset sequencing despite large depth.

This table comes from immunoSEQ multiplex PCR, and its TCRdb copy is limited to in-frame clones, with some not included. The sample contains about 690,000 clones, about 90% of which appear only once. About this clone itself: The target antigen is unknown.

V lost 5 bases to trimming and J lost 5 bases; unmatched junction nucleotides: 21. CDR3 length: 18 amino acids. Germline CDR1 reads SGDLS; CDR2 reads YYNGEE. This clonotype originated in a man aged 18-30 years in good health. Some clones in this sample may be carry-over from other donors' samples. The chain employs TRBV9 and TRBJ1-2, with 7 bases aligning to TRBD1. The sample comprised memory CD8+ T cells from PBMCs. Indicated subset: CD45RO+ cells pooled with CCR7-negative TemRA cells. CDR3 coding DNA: TGTGCCAGCAGGTCACTTGGGACAGAAGACGGAAAGTGGTATGGCTACACCTTC. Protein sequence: CASRSLGTEDGKWYGYTF.